This paragraph reports one T cell receptor beta chain. The antigen remains unidentified. These data come from a study of T cells after posttransplantation cyclophosphamide. Assay: immunoSEQ multiplex PCR; the TCRdb copy retains only in-frame clones and omits some. The sample has 20,000 or so clones, approximately 74% seen once. The CDR3 has 15 residues. The V gene's germline CDR1 is LNHDA and CDR2 SQIVND (reference sequence). Germline trimming cut 3 bases from V and 2 bases from J; bases unmatched to any gene: 5. Busulfan-fludarabine conditioning, marrow transplant, and cyclophosphamide on days +3 and +4 were administered. Study observations and caveats: Donor CD8+ memory clones often dominated recipient blood repertoires at later times.

The chain has TRBV19 and TRBJ2-3; TRBD2 aligns across 7 bases. The clonotype originates from a male patient aged 30 to 40 who received an allogeneic stem cell transplant from a related donor, was CMV-positive, and had acute GVHD only. Some T cells may be provided by the graft donor. This sample comprised PBMCs, obtained after an allogeneic stem cell transplant with post-transplant cyclophosphamide. This CDR3 is CASSIERGTTDTQYF. CDR3 in DNA: TGTGCCAGTAGTATCGAGCGGGGAACCACAGATACGCAGTATTTT.